This entry features one T cell receptor beta chain sequence. The CDR3 consists of 16 residues. The V and J ends lost 5 bases and 1 base, in that order; junction bases with no gene match: 3. The V gene's germline CDR1 is SEHNR and CDR2 FQNEAQ (reference sequence). The sample originates from a study of blood T cell repertoires in COVID-19. Study as a whole: Samples taken during acute and convalescent COVID-19 were collected in the United States, Italy and Spain. From T cells, B-cell-depleted T cells, or PBMCs came the material, which was cDNA or gDNA.

Authors' data handling: Amplified reference gene primers provided the basis for estimating nucleated cell counts. Only in-frame clones appear in the TCRdb table, and some are missing; sequencing was by immunoSEQ multiplex PCR. V and J calls and clone size follow that table, whereas D and trimming were derived from the DNA. The table shows 25,000 to 35,000 clones, with 85% to 95% occurring only once. What was sequenced was peripheral blood. The chain employs TRBV7-9 and TRBJ2-1; 12 bases are shared with TRBD2. This sequence originates from a human donor in a cohort sampled during active COVID-19. For the CDR3, the DNA is TGTGCCAGCAGCCCCGGACTAGCGGGGTCCTACAATGAGCAGTTCTTC. Its translation: CASSPGLAGSYNEQFF.